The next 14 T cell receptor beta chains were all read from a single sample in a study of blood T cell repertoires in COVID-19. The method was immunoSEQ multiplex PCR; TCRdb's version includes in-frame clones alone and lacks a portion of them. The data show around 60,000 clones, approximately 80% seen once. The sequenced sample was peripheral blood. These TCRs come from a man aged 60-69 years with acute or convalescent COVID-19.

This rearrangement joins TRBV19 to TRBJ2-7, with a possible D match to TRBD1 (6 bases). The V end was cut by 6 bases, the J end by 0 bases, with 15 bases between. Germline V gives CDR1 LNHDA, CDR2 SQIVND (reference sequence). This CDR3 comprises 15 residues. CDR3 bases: TGTGCCAGTAGCCTGCAGGGGACGAGCTCCTACGAGCAGTACTTC. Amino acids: CASSLQGTSSYEQYF. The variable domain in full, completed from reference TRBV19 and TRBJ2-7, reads DGGITQSPKYLFRKEGQNVTLSCEQNLNHDAMYWYRQDPGQGLRLIYYSQIVNDFQKGDIAEGYSVSREKKESFPLTVTSAQKNPTAFYLCASSLQGTSSYEQYFGPGTRLTVT.

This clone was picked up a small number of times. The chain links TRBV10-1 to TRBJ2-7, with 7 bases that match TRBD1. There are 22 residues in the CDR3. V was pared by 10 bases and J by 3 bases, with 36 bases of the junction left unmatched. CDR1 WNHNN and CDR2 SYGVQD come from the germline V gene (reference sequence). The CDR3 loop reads CAIQRQGGIRWIKCRFRYEQYF. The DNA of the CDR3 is TGCGCCATCCAACGACAGGGTGGTATTCGGTGGATCAAGTGTAGGTTCCGCTACGAGCAGTACTTC.

The CDR3 coding sequence is TGTGCCAGCCGCGGGACAGGGGGCGAGCAGTACTTC. It specifies CASRGTGGEQYF. The chain links TRBV27 to TRBJ2-7, with 11 bases aligning to TRBD1. This CDR3 comprises 12 residues. J was trimmed by 6 bases and V by 8 bases; bases with no gene match: 3. Germline CDR1 MNHEY, CDR2 SMNVEV (reference sequence).

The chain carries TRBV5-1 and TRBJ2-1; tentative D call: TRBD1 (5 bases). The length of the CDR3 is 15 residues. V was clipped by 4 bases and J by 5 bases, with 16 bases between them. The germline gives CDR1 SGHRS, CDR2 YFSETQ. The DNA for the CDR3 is TGCGCCAGCAGCCCCCTCCCAGACAGAAACAATGAGCAGTTCTTC. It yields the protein CASSPLPDRNNEQFF.

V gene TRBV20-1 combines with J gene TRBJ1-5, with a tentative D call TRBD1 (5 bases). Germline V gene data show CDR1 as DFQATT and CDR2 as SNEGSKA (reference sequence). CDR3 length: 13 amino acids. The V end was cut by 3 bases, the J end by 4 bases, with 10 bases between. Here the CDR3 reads CSASEGPNQPQHF. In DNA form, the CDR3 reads TGCAGTGCTAGTGAGGGGCCAAATCAGCCCCAGCATTTT.

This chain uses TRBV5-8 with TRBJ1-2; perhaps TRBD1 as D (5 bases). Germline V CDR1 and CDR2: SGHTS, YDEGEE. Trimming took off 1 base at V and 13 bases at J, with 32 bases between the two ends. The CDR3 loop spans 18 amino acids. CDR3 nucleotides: TGTGCCAGCAGCTTGTTATGGGTTTGGGTGGATGACAGCTCCCGTGTCACCTTC. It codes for CASSLLWVWVDDSSRVTF.

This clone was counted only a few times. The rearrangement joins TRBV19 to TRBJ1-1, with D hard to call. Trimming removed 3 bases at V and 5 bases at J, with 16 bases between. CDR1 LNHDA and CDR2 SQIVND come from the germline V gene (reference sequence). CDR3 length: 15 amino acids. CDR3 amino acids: CASSIKHTLETEAFF. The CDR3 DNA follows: TGTGCCAGTAGTATCAAGCACACCCTGGAGACTGAAGCTTTCTTT.

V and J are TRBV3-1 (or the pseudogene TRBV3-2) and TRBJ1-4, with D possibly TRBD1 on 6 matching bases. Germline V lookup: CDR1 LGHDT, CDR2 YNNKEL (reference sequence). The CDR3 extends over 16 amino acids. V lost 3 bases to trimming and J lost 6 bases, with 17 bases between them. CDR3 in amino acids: CASSQGFDRNYEKLFF. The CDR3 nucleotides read TGTGCCAGCAGCCAGGGTTTTGACAGGAACTATGAAAAACTGTTTTTT.

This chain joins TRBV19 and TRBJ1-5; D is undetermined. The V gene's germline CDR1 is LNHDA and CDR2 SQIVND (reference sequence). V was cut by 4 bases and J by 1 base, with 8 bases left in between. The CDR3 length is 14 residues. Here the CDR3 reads CASSRLASNQPQHF. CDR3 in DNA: TGTGCCAGTAGTAGGTTAGCGAGCAATCAGCCCCAGCATTTT.

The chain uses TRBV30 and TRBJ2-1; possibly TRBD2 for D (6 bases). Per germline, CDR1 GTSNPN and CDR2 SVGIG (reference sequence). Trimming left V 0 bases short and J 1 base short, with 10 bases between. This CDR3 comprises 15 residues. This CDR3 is CAWSVSRGSYNEQFF. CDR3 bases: TGTGCCTGGAGTGTTTCGCGGGGTTCCTACAATGAGCAGTTCTTC.

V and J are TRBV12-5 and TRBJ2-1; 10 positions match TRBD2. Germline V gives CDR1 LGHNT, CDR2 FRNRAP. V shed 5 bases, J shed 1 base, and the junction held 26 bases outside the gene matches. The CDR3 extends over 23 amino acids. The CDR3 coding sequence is TGTGCTAGTGGTCTCTGGACAGGAACTAGCGGGGTGGTCCCTATAAAGTCCTACAATGAGCAGTTCTTC. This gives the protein CASGLWTGTSGVVPIKSYNEQFF. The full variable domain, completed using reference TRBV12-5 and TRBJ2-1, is DARVTQTPRHKVTEMGQEVTMRCQPILGHNTVFWYRQTMMQGLELLAYFRNRAPLDDSGMPKDRFSAEMPDATLATLKIQPSEPRDSAVYFCASGLWTGTSGVVPIKSYNEQFFGPGTRLTVL.

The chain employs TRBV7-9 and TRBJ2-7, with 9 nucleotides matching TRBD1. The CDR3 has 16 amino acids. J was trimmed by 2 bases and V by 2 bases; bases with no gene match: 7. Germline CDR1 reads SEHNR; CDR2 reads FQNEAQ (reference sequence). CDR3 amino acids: CASSLLGTGPAYEQYF. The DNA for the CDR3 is TGTGCCAGCAGCTTACTCGGGACAGGGCCTGCCTACGAGCAGTACTTC.

CDR3 nucleotides: TGTGCCTGGAGTGTAAGGACAGGGGTTGGAGGTGAAAAACTGTTTTTT. This codes for CAWSVRTGVGGEKLFF. The chain joins TRBV30 to TRBJ1-4, with TRBD1 matching 9 bases. The germline gives CDR1 GTSNPN, CDR2 SVGIG (reference sequence). CDR3 length: 16 residues. V trimming: 0 bases; J trimming: 7 bases; junction bases outside the gene matches: 9. The full variable domain, its missing parts supplied by reference TRBV30 and TRBJ1-4, is SQTIHQWPATLVQPVGSPLSLECTVEGTSNPNLYWYRQAAGRGLQLLFYSVGIGQISSEVPQNLSASRPQDRQFILSSKKLLLSDSGFYLCAWSVRTGVGGEKLFFGSGTQLSVL.

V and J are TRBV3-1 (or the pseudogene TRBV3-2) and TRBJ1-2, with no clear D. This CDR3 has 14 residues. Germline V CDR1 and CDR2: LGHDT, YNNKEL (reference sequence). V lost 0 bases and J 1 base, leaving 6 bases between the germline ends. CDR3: CASSQDTLNYGYTF. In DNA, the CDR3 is TGTGCCAGCAGCCAAGACACTCTTAACTATGGCTACACCTTC.